The 27 T cell receptor beta chains reported below all come from one sample, sequenced in a study of blood T cell repertoires in COVID-19. The assay was immunoSEQ multiplex PCR, and TCRdb's table has in-frame clones only and misses some. The data show about 180,000 clones, about 83% seen once. Specimen: PBMCs or T cells enriched from blood (not recorded which). These receptors came from a woman aged 25 to 39 who had recovered from COVID-19.

The chain combines TRBV27 with TRBJ2-7; a weak D match, TRBD2 (6 bases). This CDR3 region has 15 residues. Germline V gene lookup returns CDR1 MNHEY and CDR2 SMNVEV (reference sequence). Between the trimmed V and J ends, which lost 3 bases and 10 bases, there was a span of 22 bases. CDR3 sequence: CASSLGRGGNVEQYF. The CDR3 coding sequence is TGTGCCAGCAGTTTGGGACGTGGCGGGAATGTGGAACAGTACTTC.

This chain connects TRBV5-1 to TRBJ2-5; D may be TRBD2 (6 bases). The CDR3 has 15 amino acids. The germline gives CDR1 SGHRS, CDR2 YFSETQ. V was pared by 4 bases and J by 1 base, with 14 bases between. In DNA form, the CDR3 reads TGCGCCAGCAGCCACCAATCCGGGGGCCAAGAGACCCAGTACTTC. Translated: CASSHQSGGQETQYF.

This clone was seen only a few times. The rearrangement uses TRBV2 and TRBJ2-1; possibly TRBD2 for D (5 bases). The CDR3 consists of 14 residues. V was clipped by 4 bases and J by 7 bases, with 14 bases between them. Germline loops: CDR1 SNHLY, CDR2 FYNNEI. The CDR3 nucleotides read TGTGCCAGCAGTGTGGCCCGGAGGCAGAATGAGCAGTTCTTC. The encoded protein is CASSVARRQNEQFF.

The V call is TRBV28, the J call TRBJ1-1; D is ambiguous. Germline V lookup: CDR1 MDHEN, CDR2 SYDVKM. V was pared by 6 bases and J by 4 bases, with 9 bases between. The CDR3 extends over 12 amino acids. The DNA for the CDR3 is TGTGCCAGCAGGGAGAGAGGCACTGAAGCTTTCTTT. Translated, it gives CASRERGTEAFF.

The count of this clone is one. V and J are TRBV2 and TRBJ2-5; 13 nucleotides align to TRBD2. The CDR3 is 15 amino acids. Looked up from germline, CDR1 is SNHLY and CDR2 is FYNNEI. V dropped 6 bases and J dropped 6; count of bases not matched to a gene: 7. The CDR3 DNA reads TGTGCCAGCAGGCTACTAGCGGGAGGGGAGAAGACCCAGTACTTC. This encodes CASRLLAGGEKTQYF.

This chain joins TRBV28 and TRBJ2-3; D is undetermined. V was trimmed by 3 bases and J by 1 base, leaving 14 bases between them. CDR1 is MDHEN, CDR2 SYDVKM, per germline. The CDR3 sequence is 16 residues long. CDR3 amino acids: CASSLWQRTGTDTQYF. In nucleotides, the CDR3 is TGTGCCAGCAGTTTGTGGCAGAGAACAGGCACAGATACGCAGTATTTT.

The rearrangement joins TRBV19 to TRBJ2-2; 11 bases map to TRBD2. This CDR3 is 14 amino acids long. V lost 8 bases and J lost 5; bases outside the gene matches: 4. Germline CDR1 reads LNHDA; CDR2 reads SQIVND (reference sequence). CDR3 in DNA: TGTGCCAGTGGGACTAGCGGAGCAACCGGGGAGCTGTTTTTT. Its translation: CASGTSGATGELFF.

J is TRBJ1-1 and V is TRBV4-1; a weak D match, TRBD1 (5 bases). Germline V gene sequence: CDR1 MGHRA, CDR2 YSYEKL. The ends were cut back, 2 bases at V and 5 bases at J, with 18 bases in the middle. CDR3 length: 16 amino acids. CDR3 loop: CASSQRSQGLWTEAFF. The CDR3 DNA is TGCGCCAGCAGCCAAAGATCCCAGGGTCTGTGGACTGAAGCTTTCTTT.

J is TRBJ1-4 and V is TRBV5-1, with a possible D match to TRBD1 (5 bases). Germline-derived CDR1 and CDR2 are SGHRS and YFSETQ. This CDR3 comprises 17 residues. V lost 3 bases and J lost 0, with 15 bases in between. The chain's CDR3 is CASSSSGGVSTNEKLFF. The DNA of the CDR3 is TGCGCCAGCAGCTCCTCAGGAGGGGTTTCAACTAATGAAAAACTGTTTTTT.

The V gene is TRBV6-5, the J gene TRBJ2-1; D perhaps matches TRBD2 (7 bases). Germline V gene sequence: CDR1 MNHEY, CDR2 SVGAGI. This CDR3 is 11 amino acids long. V was shortened by 11 bases and J by 14 bases, with 19 bases between the two germline ends. CDR3 region: CASGGYDEKFF. The CDR3 region has the DNA TGTGCCTCGGGGGGCTATGACGAGAAGTTCTTC.

The V and J genes are TRBV5-6 and TRBJ2-7, with D perhaps TRBD2 (6 bases). The V gene lost 9 bases and the J gene lost 1 base, with 20 bases spanning the gap. The CDR3 extends over 15 amino acids. Germline CDR1 is SGHDT and CDR2 is YYEEEE. The CDR3 sequence: CATSPRRGFSYEQYF. In DNA, the CDR3 is TGTGCCACCTCCCCCAGGCGGGGATTTTCCTACGAGCAGTACTTC. The full variable domain, rest sourced from reference TRBV5-6 and TRBJ2-7, is DAGVTQSPTHLIKTRGQQVTLRCSPKSGHDTVSWYQQALGQGPQFIFQYYEEEERQRGNFPDRFSGHQFPNYSSELNVNALLLGDSALYLCATSPRRGFSYEQYFGPGTRLTVT.

Here the CDR3 DNA reads TGTGCCAGTAGTATAGGCGGGAGGGCTTTCGAGCAGTACTTC. Encoded protein: CASSIGGRAFEQYF. The chain combines TRBV19 with TRBJ2-7; 9 nucleotides agree with TRBD2. The V and J ends lost 1 base and 6 bases, in that order; junction bases with no gene match: 4. The CDR3 has 14 amino acids. CDR1 is LNHDA, CDR2 SQIVND, per germline (reference sequence).

This sequence joins TRBV6-5 and TRBJ2-7; 9 nucleotides line up with TRBD2. Germline CDR1 is MNHEY and CDR2 is SVGAGI. The V gene end was trimmed by 2 bases and the J gene end by 1 base; junction bases not matched to a gene: 3. This CDR3 spans 15 amino acids. The CDR3 reads CASSYGTSRSYEQYF. The CDR3, as DNA: TGTGCCAGCAGTTACGGGACTAGCAGATCCTACGAGCAGTACTTC.

In this sample, this clone turned up once. This chain connects TRBV5-1 to TRBJ2-3, with 7 bases matching TRBD2. With V trimmed by 0 bases and J by 5 bases, 3 bases remained unmatched. Germline-derived CDR1 and CDR2 are SGHRS and YFSETQ. The CDR3 contains 14 residues. CDR3 DNA sequence: TGCGCCAGCAGCTTGGTCGGGGGGAGAGATACGCAGTATTTT. Translating gives CASSLVGGRDTQYF.

The gene calls are TRBV27 and TRBJ1-5; no firm D call. The CDR3 totals 14 residues. CDR1 and CDR2 (germline): MNHEY, SMNVEV (reference sequence). The V end lost 3 bases, the J end lost 0 bases, and 6 bases lay between the germline ends. CDR3 in DNA: TGTGCCAGCAGTTTTCGGTCTAGCAATCAGCCCCAGCATTTT. This encodes CASSFRSSNQPQHF.

This chain joins TRBV7-2 and TRBJ2-1; TRBD2 might be the D (5 bases). CDR1 and CDR2 from the germline V gene are SGHTA and FQGNSA. This CDR3 has 12 residues. V lost 1 base and J 8 bases, leaving 6 bases between the germline ends. The CDR3 region is CASSLGGYEQFF. CDR3 DNA: TGTGCCAGCAGCTTAGGAGGGTATGAGCAGTTCTTC.

V gene TRBV19 combines with J gene TRBJ2-7; D might be TRBD1 (6 bases). CDR3 length: 15 residues. V lost 5 bases, J lost 1 base, and 15 bases lay in between. The germline V gene has CDR1 LNHDA and CDR2 SQIVND (reference sequence). DNA for the CDR3: TGTGCCAGTAGTGCTAGGGGGACCCTATCCTACGAGCAGTACTTC. Translated, it gives CASSARGTLSYEQYF. Complete variable domain (other parts from reference TRBV19 and TRBJ2-7): DGGITQSPKYLFRKEGQNVTLSCEQNLNHDAMYWYRQDPGQGLRLIYYSQIVNDFQKGDIAEGYSVSREKKESFPLTVTSAQKNPTAFYLCASSARGTLSYEQYFGPGTRLTVT.

The V and J genes are TRBV7-9 and TRBJ2-3; possibly TRBD2 for D (6 bases). Trimming shortened V by 1 base and J by 0 bases, and 11 bases separated the two germline ends. The CDR3 has 16 residues. From germline, CDR1 is SEHNR and CDR2 FQNEAQ (reference sequence). CDR3 bases: TGTGCCAGCAGCTTAGATTGGGCGGGAAGCACAGATACGCAGTATTTT. Encoded protein: CASSLDWAGSTDTQYF.

The CDR3 here is CASSFRGPPAEQYF. The DNA of the CDR3 is TGCGCCAGCAGCTTTAGGGGGCCTCCCGCCGAGCAGTACTTC. This chain uses TRBV5-1 with TRBJ2-7, with 7 bases lining up with TRBD1. CDR1 is SGHRS and CDR2 is YFSETQ in the germline V gene. The CDR3 runs to 14 residues. The junction had 8 bases not matched to a gene; V was cut back by 2 bases and J by 6 bases.

The rearrangement joins TRBV6-5 to TRBJ2-7, with 9 nucleotides matching TRBD1. The V segment lost 6 bases and the J segment 4 bases; nucleotides outside the gene matches: 7. Germline assignment: CDR1 MNHEY and CDR2 SVGAGI. This CDR3 is built from 14 residues. This CDR3 is CASRKDRGGYEQYF. The CDR3 DNA reads TGTGCCAGCAGAAAGGACAGGGGAGGTTACGAGCAGTACTTC.

The genes are TRBV9 and TRBJ1-1; the D is unclear. V lost 4 bases and J 1 base, leaving 8 bases between the germline ends. This CDR3 is built from 13 residues. Germline V gene lookup returns CDR1 SGDLS and CDR2 YYNGEE. CDR3 DNA: TGTGCCAGCAGCTTGAACAGGAACACTGAAGCTTTCTTT. Protein product: CASSLNRNTEAFF.

The chain carries TRBV28 and TRBJ1-5, with no clear D. Germline-derived CDR1 and CDR2 are MDHEN and SYDVKM. The CDR3 extends over 17 amino acids. Trimming removed 3 bases from V and 4 bases from J, with 19 bases in between. This CDR3 is CASSFGLATTPNQPQHF. The CDR3 DNA is TGTGCCAGCAGTTTTGGTTTAGCCACGACCCCGAATCAGCCCCAGCATTTT. The full variable domain, with the rest looked up from reference TRBV28 and TRBJ1-5, is DVKVTQSSRYLVKRTGEKVFLECVQDMDHENMFWYRQDPGLGLRLIYFSYDVKMKEKGDIPEGYSVSREKKERFSLILESASTNQTSMYLCASSFGLATTPNQPQHFGDGTRLSIL.

This clone was seen once. The V gene is TRBV5-4, the J gene TRBJ1-2; D is unresolved. Germline CDR1 SGHNT, CDR2 YYREEE (reference sequence). The CDR3 covers 16 residues. Trimming cost V 3 bases and J 8 bases, with 23 bases left between them. The CDR3 loop reads CASSSLGGPLLGGYTF. DNA of the CDR3: TGTGCCAGCAGCTCACTCGGAGGCCCTTTACTCGGGGGCTACACCTTC.

On this clone itself: Additional DNA sequences in this sample encode the identical CDR3. V is TRBV12-3 or TRBV12-4 and J is TRBJ1-6; perhaps TRBD1 as D (6 bases). V was clipped by 5 bases and J by 7 bases, with 6 bases between them. The CDR3 runs 12 residues. The CDR3: CASSTGNSPLHF. The CDR3 DNA follows: TGTGCCAGCAGTACAGGGAATTCACCCCTCCACTTT.

The J gene is TRBJ2-5, the V gene TRBV7-2; TRBD2 agrees at 14 bases. The CDR3 consists of 18 residues. CDR1 is SGHTA and CDR2 is FQGNSA in the germline V gene. The ends lost 0 bases at V and 3 bases at J; junction bases unmatched: 6. The CDR3 nucleotides are TGTGCCAGCAGCTTAGCCCCCGGGACTAGCGGGAGAGAAGAGACCCAGTACTTC. It translates to CASSLAPGTSGREETQYF.

This rearrangement joins TRBV28 to TRBJ1-2; tentatively, D is TRBD1 (6 bases). V lost 4 bases and J lost 2, with 11 bases in between. CDR3 length: 14 residues. CDR1 MDHEN and CDR2 SYDVKM come from the germline V gene. CDR3 in amino acids: CASSSDRTNYGYTF. CDR3 DNA sequence: TGTGCCAGCAGTTCCGACAGGACGAACTATGGCTACACCTTC.

This chain joins TRBV11-3 and TRBJ2-1; 11 bases line up with TRBD2. This CDR3 has 14 amino acids. The J segment lost 7 bases and the V segment lost 5 bases, leaving 4 bases of the junction unmatched. Germline V gene sequence: CDR1 SGHNT, CDR2 YENEEA. CDR3 nucleotides: TGTGCCAGCAGCCCACTAGCGGGAGTTAATGAGCAGTTCTTC. It is translated as CASSPLAGVNEQFF.